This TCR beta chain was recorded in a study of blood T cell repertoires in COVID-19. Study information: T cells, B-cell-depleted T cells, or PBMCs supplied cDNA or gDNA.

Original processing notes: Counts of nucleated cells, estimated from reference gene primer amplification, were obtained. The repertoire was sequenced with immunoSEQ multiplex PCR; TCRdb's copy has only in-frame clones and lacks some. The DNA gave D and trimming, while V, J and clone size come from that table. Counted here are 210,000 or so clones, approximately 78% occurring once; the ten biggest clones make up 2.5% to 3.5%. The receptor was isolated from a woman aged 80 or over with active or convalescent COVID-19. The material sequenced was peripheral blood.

This CDR3 is CASSFRRTDLANYGYTF. For the CDR3, the DNA is TGTGCCAGCAGTTTCCGTAGGACTGACCTAGCTAACTATGGCTACACCTTC. The chain recombines TRBV27 with TRBJ1-2; D not certain. This CDR3 region has 17 residues. CDR1 is MNHEY, CDR2 SMNVEV, per germline (reference sequence). The ends were cut back, 3 bases at V and 0 bases at J, with 17 bases in the middle.